A single sample is the source of the 20 T cell receptor beta chains below, sequenced in a study of molecular identifiers for immune sequencing clone quantification (dated by TCRdb to 2017 to 2018). The library was generated by PCR. Sequencing was performed on an Illumina HiSeq 4000. TCRdb passed the public sequencing reads through fastp at Q25 and MiXCR, retaining productive beta sequences. Duplicate CDR3 protein sequences are folded into a single record with the most common DNA and genes. This sample lists more than 300,000 distinct CDR3 sequences; over 20% were detected once. 0.81% of the sample is held by the ten biggest clonotypes. Sequenced sample: naive CD8+ T cells from blood, with Jurkat cell RNA spiked in. What this sample's cell subset or site label stands for: FACS-sorted CD8+CD4-CCR7+CD45RA+ naive T cells. These receptors originate from a human donor in good health. Some libraries in this study had Jurkat cell RNA spiked in.

This clonotype has at least ten counts. The chain uses TRBV29-1 and TRBJ1-1, with D maybe TRBD1 (6 bases). Germline CDR1 and CDR2: SQVTM and ANQGSEA. Trimming shortened V by 7 bases and J by 6 bases, and 18 bases separated the two germline ends. This CDR3 region has 13 residues. CDR3 sequence: CSATTGTGPEAFF. The CDR3 bases are TGCAGCGCAACGACAGGCACGGGCCCTGAAGCTTTCTTT.

In its sample, this clonotype was seen many times. The chain has TRBV27 and TRBJ2-7; D assignment may be TRBD1 or TRBD2 (6 bases each). The CDR3 length is 13 residues. V lost 3 bases, J lost 5 bases, and 11 bases lay in between. CDR1 is MNHEY and CDR2 is SMNVEV in the germline V gene (reference sequence). CDR3 loop: CASSFTGRHEQYF. DNA of the CDR3: TGTGCCAGCAGTTTTACAGGGAGGCACGAGCAGTACTTC.

Ten or more counts support this clonotype. This sequence joins TRBV6-5 and TRBJ1-5; maybe TRBD1 (5 bases). CDR3 length: 15 amino acids. The V end was cut by 6 bases, the J end by 5 bases, with 17 bases between. Looked up from germline, CDR1 is MNHEY and CDR2 is SVGAGI. CDR3 nucleotides: TGTGCCAGCAGCCCGGGGGATACGGCACATCAGCCCCAGCATTTT. Translating it yields CASSPGDTAHQPQHF.

In its sample, this clonotype was seen many times. The gene calls are TRBV6-6 and TRBJ2-6; D might be TRBD2 (5 bases). Deletions cut 2 bases from V and 0 bases from J, with 11 bases between. Germline CDR1 MNHNY, CDR2 SVGAGI (reference sequence). This CDR3 has 17 residues. The CDR3: CASSYDFGLSGANVLTF. CDR3 bases: TGTGCCAGCAGTTACGATTTCGGACTCTCTGGGGCCAACGTCCTGACTTTC.

Details on this clonotype: A much larger clonotype is one base distant, so this may be a read error. It is likely a read error, because the conserved phenylalanine at the end of the CDR3 is missing. The chain has TRBV28 and TRBJ2-1; D might be TRBD1 or TRBD2, each matching 6 bases. With 7 bases removed from V and 8 bases from J, the gap between germline ends came to 15 bases. Germline CDR1 is MDHEN and CDR2 is SYDVKM. The CDR3 covers 13 residues. The CDR3 loop reads CASTLGGSYEQFL. The CDR3 region has the DNA TGTGCCAGCACTTTGGGGGGCAGTTATGAGCAGTTCCTC.

At least ten counts were recorded for this clonotype. The chain employs TRBV29-1 and TRBJ1-4; 9 positions agree with TRBD1. Germline loops: CDR1 SQVTM, CDR2 ANQGSEA. The V segment lost 5 bases and the J segment 6 bases; nucleotides outside the gene matches: 4. The CDR3 has 13 amino acids. The chain's CDR3 is CSVPGQGDEKLFF. As DNA, the CDR3 is TGCAGCGTTCCGGGACAGGGAGATGAAAAACTGTTTTTT.

This clonotype was picked up many times. V is TRBV30 and J is TRBJ1-1; D is unclear. The germline V gene has CDR1 GTSNPN and CDR2 SVGIG (reference sequence). This CDR3 is 13 amino acids long. V shed 0 bases and J shed 4 bases, with 9 bases lying between them. CDR3 residues: CAWSVVMSTEAFF. CDR3 coding DNA: TGTGCCTGGAGTGTAGTCATGTCCACTGAAGCTTTCTTT. Variable domain in full (rest from reference TRBV30 and TRBJ1-1): SQTIHQWPATLVQPVGSPLSLECTVEGTSNPNLYWYRQAAGRGLQLLFYSVGIGQISSEVPQNLSASRPQDRQFILSSKKLLLSDSGFYLCAWSVVMSTEAFFGQGTRLTVV.

The chain couples TRBV12-3 or TRBV12-4 to TRBJ1-1; 9 bases map to TRBD1. The CDR3 sequence is 14 residues long. The junction had 8 bases not matched to a gene; V was cut back by 6 bases and J by 6 bases. In DNA form, the CDR3 reads TGTGCCAGCAGAAAACAGGGGGCCCTTCCTGAAGCTTTCTTT. Residues: CASRKQGALPEAFF.

As to this clonotype: This sequence may be a read error, since a much larger clone differs from it by one base. This chain connects TRBV5-6 to TRBJ2-5; D remains ambiguous. The CDR3 has 13 residues. Per germline, CDR1 SGHDT and CDR2 YYEEEE. The CDR3 loop reads CASSLVGEKTQHF. DNA of the CDR3: TGTGCCAGCAGCTTGGTTGGTGAGAAGACCCAGCACTTC.

This clonotype was found many times. The chain uses TRBV29-1 and TRBJ2-2; weak D call: TRBD1 (5 bases). CDR1 SQVTM and CDR2 ANQGSEA come from the germline V gene. The CDR3 is made up of 16 amino acids. Trimming shortened V by 0 bases and J by 3 bases, and 14 bases separated the two germline ends. The CDR3 reads CSVEDPVTGHTGELFF. CDR3 DNA: TGCAGCGTTGAAGATCCCGTAACAGGACACACCGGGGAGCTGTTTTTT.

On this clonotype itself: A much bigger clone sits one base away, suggesting this may be a read error. The gene calls are TRBV29-1 and TRBJ2-5; 8 positions agree with TRBD2. The CDR3 runs to 12 residues. Trimming at V came to 8 bases and at J to 1 base, leaving 3 bases not matched to a gene. Germline-derived CDR1 and CDR2 are SQVTM and ANQGSEA. The CDR3 protein is CSLSGGQETQYF. Written as DNA, the CDR3 is TGCAGCCTAAGCGGGGGCCAAGAGACCCAGTACTTC.

This clonotype was counted at least ten times. The J gene is TRBJ2-7, the V gene TRBV29-1, with 9 bases matching TRBD1. The trim removed 6 bases at V and 5 bases at J, leaving 11 bases unmatched. The CDR3 is 14 amino acids. Germline V CDR1 and CDR2: SQVTM, ANQGSEA. DNA for the CDR3: TGCAGCGTCAGAGGGACAGGGACTTCCCACGAGCAGTACTTC. Its protein is CSVRGTGTSHEQYF.

The chain has TRBV11-2 and TRBJ2-3; D is perhaps TRBD1 (6 bases). There are 13 residues in the CDR3. Germline V lookup: CDR1 SGHAT, CDR2 FQNNGV. Deletions cut 5 bases from V and 4 bases from J, with 10 bases between. The CDR3 sequence: CASSPGVPDTQYF. In DNA, the CDR3 is TGTGCCAGCAGCCCAGGGGTCCCAGATACGCAGTATTTT.

This clonotype was detected many times. V gene TRBV13 combines with J gene TRBJ2-7, with D perhaps TRBD1 (5 bases). Germline V CDR1 and CDR2: PRHDT, FYEKMQ (reference sequence). The CDR3 has 14 amino acids. Trimming took off 5 bases at V and 2 bases at J, with 13 bases between the two ends. This CDR3 reads CASSAADTTYEQYF. The CDR3 DNA is TGTGCCAGCAGCGCCGCGGACACGACCTACGAGCAGTACTTC.

On this clonotype: Germline is not matched at one junction end, which may reflect a read error. The chain is built from TRBV3-1 and TRBJ2-3, with TRBD2 matching 8 bases. CDR1 is LGHDT and CDR2 is YNNKEL in the germline V gene (reference sequence). The CDR3 loop spans 17 amino acids. CDR3 amino acids: CASNQDPAGGNTDTQYF. The CDR3 nucleotides read TGTGCCAGCAACCAAGATCCGGCGGGGGGCAACACAGATACGCAGTATTTT.

This clonotype was observed at least ten times. CDR3: CASSLAGADYEQYF. CDR3 DNA: TGTGCCAGCAGCTTAGCGGGGGCAGACTACGAGCAGTACTTC. The rearrangement uses TRBV7-2 and TRBJ2-7; tentatively, D is TRBD1 (6 bases). The CDR3 spans 14 residues. Trimming pared 0 bases from V and 3 bases from J, leaving 9 bases between. Germline V CDR1 and CDR2: SGHTA, FQGNSA.

This clonotype was seen ten or more times. V usage is TRBV19 and J usage is TRBJ2-3; D assignment may be TRBD1 or TRBD2 (6 bases each). There are 13 residues in the CDR3. Trimming stripped 5 bases from V and 4 bases from J, with 10 bases between. CDR1 and CDR2 (germline): LNHDA, SQIVND (reference sequence). In DNA form, the CDR3 reads TGTGCCAGTAGTTTCGGGGGCTCAGATACGCAGTATTTT. This gives the protein CASSFGGSDTQYF.

Ten or more counts support this clonotype. CDR3 amino acids: CASSQAGPQETQYF. Here the CDR3 DNA reads TGTGCCAGCAGCCAGGCAGGGCCCCAAGAGACCCAGTACTTC. The chain recombines TRBV14 with TRBJ2-5, with D possibly matching TRBD1 (5 bases). Trimming took off 3 bases at V and 1 base at J, with 9 bases between the two ends. Germline assignment: CDR1 SGHDN and CDR2 FVKESK. The CDR3 has 14 residues.

V usage is TRBV19 and J usage is TRBJ2-1, with D unresolved. V lost 6 bases, J lost 4 bases, and 13 bases lay in between. CDR1 and CDR2 from the germline V gene are LNHDA and SQIVND (reference sequence). This CDR3 has 14 residues. The CDR3 nucleotides read TGTGCCAGTAGCCCAAACGCAAAATACAATGAGCAGTTCTTC. This codes for CASSPNAKYNEQFF.

The rearrangement uses TRBV6-4 and TRBJ2-1; no clear D gene. The CDR3 is 14 amino acids. Per the germline V gene, CDR1 is MRHNA and CDR2 is SNTAGT. V lost 4 bases to trimming and J lost 9 bases, with 16 bases between them. CDR3 in amino acids: CASSVGSPGGEQFF. CDR3 DNA sequence: TGTGCCAGCAGTGTGGGGTCCCCTGGCGGTGAGCAGTTCTTC.